These 9 T cell receptor beta chains share one sample of origin, sequenced in a study of regulatory T cells in long-lasting Graves disease. Time point specified: persistent/refractory GD, antithyroid drugs over 5 years with positive TRAb. From PBMCs, RNA was extracted and then used to make the TCR library. Sequencing libraries for TCR beta were prepared with iRepertoire HTBI primers and Arm-PCR of CDR3 regions. TCRdb passed the multiplex PCR reads through MiXCR, listing each CDR3 protein once. In the table there are some 370,000 distinct CDR3 sequences, 23% of which are singletons. Here the sequenced sample was peripheral blood mononuclear cells (PBMCs), taken when the disease was refractory, from a patient treated with antithyroid drugs. All receptors derive from a woman aged 40 to 50 with Graves disease.

This clonotype was counted many times. The V call is TRBV6-1, the J call TRBJ1-2, with 7 bases aligning to TRBD1. The V and J ends lost 8 bases and 4 bases, in that order; junction bases with no gene match: 10. This CDR3 contains 14 residues. Germline V CDR1 and CDR2: MNHNS, SASEGT. DNA for the CDR3: TGTGCCAGCGAGGCGAGACAGGGTTTCTATGGCTACACCTTC. Residues: CASEARQGFYGYTF.

This sequence joins TRBV20-1 and TRBJ2-7; D is undetermined. This CDR3 is 13 amino acids long. Per germline, CDR1 DFQATT and CDR2 SNEGSKA (reference sequence). The germline V and J ends were trimmed by 5 bases and 2 bases, with 13 bases remaining between them. The CDR3 here is CSAQGDPAYEQYF. In DNA, the CDR3 is TGCAGTGCTCAAGGAGATCCCGCCTACGAGCAGTACTTC.

In its sample, this clonotype was seen a few times. The chain has TRBV7-8 and TRBJ2-7; tentatively, D is TRBD1 (6 bases). The V end lost 5 bases, the J end lost 4 bases, and 21 bases lay between the germline ends. The CDR3 extends over 16 amino acids. Germline CDR1 is SGHVS and CDR2 is FQNEAQ. CDR3 protein: CASSIGRAGVFYEQYF. CDR3 nucleotide sequence: TGTGCCAGCAGCATAGGTCGGGCAGGGGTCTTTTACGAGCAGTACTTC.

This clonotype showed up many times. V and J are TRBV7-3 and TRBJ1-4; TRBD1 matches at 7 bases. Germline CDR1 is SGHTA and CDR2 is FQGTGA. The CDR3 has 17 amino acids. The V segment lost 5 bases and the J segment 0 bases; nucleotides outside the gene matches: 9. Here the CDR3 DNA reads TGTGCCAGCAGCGGGGGACAGATCCTTGCAACTAATGAAAAACTGTTTTTT. The encoded protein is CASSGGQILATNEKLFF.

This clonotype has only a few counts. The chain couples TRBV19 to TRBJ1-5; D is unresolved. This CDR3 comprises 16 residues. Between the trimmed V and J ends, which lost 0 bases and 0 bases, there was a span of 9 bases. CDR1 is LNHDA and CDR2 is SQIVND in the germline V gene (reference sequence). The chain's CDR3 is CASSIEGPYSNQPQHF. The DNA for the CDR3 is TGTGCCAGTAGTATAGAAGGACCTTATAGCAATCAGCCCCAGCATTTT. Based on the CDR3 plus reference TRBV19 and TRBJ1-5, the full variable domain is DGGITQSPKYLFRKEGQNVTLSCEQNLNHDAMYWYRQDPGQGLRLIYYSQIVNDFQKGDIAEGYSVSREKKESFPLTVTSAQKNPTAFYLCASSIEGPYSNQPQHFGDGTRLSIL.

Many counts were recorded for this clonotype. The rearrangement uses TRBV7-2 and TRBJ1-1; no firm D call. The germline V and J ends were trimmed by 4 bases and 6 bases, with 6 bases remaining between them. Per the germline V gene, CDR1 is SGHTA and CDR2 is FQGNSA. The CDR3 is made up of 11 amino acids. This chain's CDR3 is CASSSSPEAFF. The DNA of the CDR3 is TGTGCCAGCAGCTCTTCCCCTGAAGCTTTCTTT.

This clonotype was detected only a few times. J is TRBJ2-5 and V is TRBV5-4; D remains unclear. The germline V gene encodes CDR1 SGHNT and CDR2 YYREEE (reference sequence). V was cut by 0 bases and J by 1 base, with 16 bases left in between. The CDR3 consists of 17 residues. CDR3 sequence reads: CASSLARYRPLQETQYF. The CDR3 DNA sequence: TGTGCCAGCAGCTTGGCCCGTTACAGACCCCTCCAAGAGACCCAGTACTTC. The complete variable domain, with remaining parts taken from reference TRBV5-4 and TRBJ2-5, reads ETGVTQSPTHLIKTRGQQVTLRCSSQSGHNTVSWYQQALGQGPQFIFQYYREEENGRGNFPPRFSGLQFPNYSSELNVNALELDDSALYLCASSLARYRPLQETQYFGPGTRLLVL.

At least ten counts were recorded for this clonotype. V gene TRBV7-9 combines with J gene TRBJ1-1; maybe TRBD1 (5 bases). Germline CDR1 and CDR2: SEHNR and FQNEAQ (reference sequence). Trimming took off 5 bases at V and 6 bases at J, with 10 bases between the two ends. The CDR3 is made up of 12 amino acids. The CDR3 spells CASSPGRAEAFF. The CDR3 coding sequence is TGTGCCAGCAGCCCAGGGAGGGCTGAAGCTTTCTTT.

This clonotype was counted at least ten times. The CDR3 protein is CASSLKGKSSGANVLTF. The DNA for the CDR3 is TGTGCCAGCAGTTTAAAGGGCAAATCCTCTGGGGCCAACGTCCTGACTTTC. The chain combines TRBV28 with TRBJ2-6; no definite D call. The ends were cut back, 2 bases at V and 0 bases at J, with 11 bases in the middle. Looked up from germline, CDR1 is MDHEN and CDR2 is SYDVKM. CDR3 length: 17 amino acids. Based on the CDR3 plus reference TRBV28 and TRBJ2-6, the full variable domain is DVKVTQSSRYLVKRTGEKVFLECVQDMDHENMFWYRQDPGLGLRLIYFSYDVKMKEKGDIPEGYSVSREKKERFSLILESASTNQTSMYLCASSLKGKSSGANVLTFGAGSRLTVL.